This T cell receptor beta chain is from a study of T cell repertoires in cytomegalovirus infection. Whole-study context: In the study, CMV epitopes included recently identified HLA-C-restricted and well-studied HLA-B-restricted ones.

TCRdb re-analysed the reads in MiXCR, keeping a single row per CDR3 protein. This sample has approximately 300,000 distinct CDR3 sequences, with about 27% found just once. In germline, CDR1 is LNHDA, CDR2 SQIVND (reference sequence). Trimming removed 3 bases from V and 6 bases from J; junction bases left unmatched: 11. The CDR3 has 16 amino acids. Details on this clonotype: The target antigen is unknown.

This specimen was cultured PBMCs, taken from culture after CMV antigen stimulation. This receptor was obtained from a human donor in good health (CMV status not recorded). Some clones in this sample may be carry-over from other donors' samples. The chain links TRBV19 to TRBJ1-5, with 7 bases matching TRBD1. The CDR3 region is CASSITTGSKGQPQHF. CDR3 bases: TGTGCCAGTAGTATCACGACAGGGTCCAAGGGTCAGCCCCAGCATTTT.